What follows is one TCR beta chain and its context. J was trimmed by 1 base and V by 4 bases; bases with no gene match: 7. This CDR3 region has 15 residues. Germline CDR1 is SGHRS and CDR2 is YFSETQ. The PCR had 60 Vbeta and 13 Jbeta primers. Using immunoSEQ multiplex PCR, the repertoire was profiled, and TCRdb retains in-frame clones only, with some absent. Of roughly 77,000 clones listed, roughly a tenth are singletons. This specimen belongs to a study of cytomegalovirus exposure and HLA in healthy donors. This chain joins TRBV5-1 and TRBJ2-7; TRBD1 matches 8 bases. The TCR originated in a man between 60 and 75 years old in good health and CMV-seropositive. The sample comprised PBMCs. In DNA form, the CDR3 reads TGCGCCAGCAGCGGCGGACAGGGTGGGTCCTACGAGCAGTACTTC. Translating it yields CASSGGQGGSYEQYF.